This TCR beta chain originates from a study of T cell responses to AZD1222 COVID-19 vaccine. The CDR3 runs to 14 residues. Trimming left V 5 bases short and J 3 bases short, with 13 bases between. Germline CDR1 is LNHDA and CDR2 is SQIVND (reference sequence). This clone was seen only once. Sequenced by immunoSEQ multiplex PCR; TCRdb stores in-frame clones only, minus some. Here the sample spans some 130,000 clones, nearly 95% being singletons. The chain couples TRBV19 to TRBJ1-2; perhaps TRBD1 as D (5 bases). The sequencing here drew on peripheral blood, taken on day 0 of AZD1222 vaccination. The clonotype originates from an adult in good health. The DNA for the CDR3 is TGTGCCAGTAGTCACTCTCAGGGAGACTATGGCTACACCTTC. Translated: CASSHSQGDYGYTF.